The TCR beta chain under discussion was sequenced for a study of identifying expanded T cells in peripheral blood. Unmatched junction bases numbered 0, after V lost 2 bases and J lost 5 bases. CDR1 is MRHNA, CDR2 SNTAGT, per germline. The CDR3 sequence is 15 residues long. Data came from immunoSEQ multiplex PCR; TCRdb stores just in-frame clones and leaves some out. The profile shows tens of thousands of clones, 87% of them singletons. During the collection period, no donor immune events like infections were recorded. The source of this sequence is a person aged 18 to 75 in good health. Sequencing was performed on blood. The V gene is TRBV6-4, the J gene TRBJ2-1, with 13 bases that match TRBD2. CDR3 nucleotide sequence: TGTGCCAGCAGTGACGGGACTAGCGGGGACAATGAGCAGTTCTTC. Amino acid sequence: CASSDGTSGDNEQFF.